These 9 T cell receptor beta chains came from one sample sequenced in a study of shared T cell receptors in the human thymus. Some clones are missing from TCRdb's copy, which holds only in-frame ones; the method was immunoSEQ multiplex PCR. The table records hundreds of thousands of clones, more than 75% of them present only once. This same sample was also part of a study on human thymus T cells.

Material: thymocytes. The origin of the receptors is a boy under two years old with a congenital heart defect.

V usage is TRBV7-9 and J usage is TRBJ1-6; D perhaps matches TRBD1 (6 bases). Trimming cost V 4 bases and J 7 bases, with 14 bases left between them. CDR3 size: 15 residues. Germline CDR1 and CDR2: SEHNR and FQNEAQ (reference sequence). In nucleotides, the CDR3 is TGTGCCAGCAGCTCCACGGACAGACCCAATTCACCCCTCCACTTT. This codes for CASSSTDRPNSPLHF.

The chain has TRBV14 and TRBJ1-2, with TRBD1 identical over 7 bases. The J segment lost 3 bases and the V segment lost 0 bases, leaving 7 bases of the junction unmatched. The CDR3 is 16 residues long. Germline V gene data show CDR1 as SGHDN and CDR2 as FVKESK. CDR3 amino acids: CASSQEEQGEDYGYTF. The CDR3 nucleotides read TGTGCCAGCAGCCAAGAAGAGCAGGGGGAAGACTATGGCTACACCTTC.

The rearrangement links TRBV12-5 to TRBJ2-7, with D unclear. The germline V and J ends were trimmed by 0 bases and 0 bases, with 18 bases remaining between them. This CDR3 has 18 residues. Germline CDR1 and CDR2: LGHNT and FRNRAP. The chain's CDR3 is CASGLVLARRLTSYEQYF. The CDR3 DNA follows: TGTGCTAGTGGTTTGGTACTGGCACGACGACTTACCTCCTACGAGCAGTACTTC.

Written as DNA, the CDR3 is TGTGCCAGCAGCAATTTTACCGGGACAGCAAATCAGCCCCAGCATTTT. Translated: CASSNFTGTANQPQHF. The V gene is TRBV7-2, the J gene TRBJ1-5; 7 bases fit TRBD1. This CDR3 comprises 16 residues. V gave up 5 bases and J gave up 4 bases; unmatched junction bases: 11. Germline lookup yields CDR1 SGHTA and CDR2 FQGNSA.

The V and J genes are TRBV25-1 and TRBJ2-1, with 10 bases aligning to TRBD2. This CDR3 spans 14 amino acids. Germline trimming cut 6 bases from V and 12 bases from J; bases unmatched to any gene: 11. CDR1 is MGHDK, CDR2 SYGVNS, per germline. The CDR3 here is CASRDTEREGMQFF. CDR3 DNA sequence: TGTGCCAGCAGGGATACTGAGCGGGAGGGTATGCAGTTCTTC.

This clone was picked up a small number of times. The chain joins TRBV19 to TRBJ2-1, with 9 bases identical to TRBD1. Germline V CDR1 and CDR2: LNHDA, SQIVND (reference sequence). CDR3 length: 15 residues. Trimming at V came to 4 bases and at J to 3 bases, leaving 4 bases not matched to a gene. CDR3 protein: CASSRGQGFYNEQFF. CDR3 DNA: TGTGCCAGTAGTAGGGGACAGGGCTTCTACAATGAGCAGTTCTTC.

The rearrangement uses TRBV6-6 and TRBJ1-6; weak D call: TRBD1 (5 bases). The CDR3 is 16 residues long. Trimming stripped 0 bases from V and 9 bases from J, with 15 bases between. Germline-derived CDR1 and CDR2 are MNHNY and SVGAGI (reference sequence). The CDR3 spells CASSYSDGGSGSPLHF. CDR3 in DNA: TGTGCCAGCAGTTACTCGGATGGGGGGTCAGGTTCACCCCTCCACTTT.

J is TRBJ1-2 and V is TRBV6-5; D may be TRBD1 (6 bases). V was clipped by 6 bases and J by 3 bases, with 8 bases between them. The germline V gene has CDR1 MNHEY and CDR2 SVGAGI. This CDR3 is built from 12 residues. Written as DNA, the CDR3 is TGTGCCAGCAGATCAGGGGACTATGGCTACACCTTC. It is translated as CASRSGDYGYTF.

This clone came up a few times. The chain carries TRBV5-4 and TRBJ1-2; 7 bases fit TRBD1. V dropped 0 bases and J dropped 2; count of bases not matched to a gene: 4. CDR1 and CDR2 from the germline V gene are SGHNT and YYREEE (reference sequence). The CDR3 is made up of 15 amino acids. The CDR3 loop is CASSLGGTENYGYTF. The CDR3 nucleotides read TGTGCCAGCAGCTTGGGCGGGACAGAGAACTATGGCTACACCTTC.